The 3 T cell receptor beta chains listed next were all sequenced from one sample in a study of long-term antiretroviral therapy in people with HIV. At the survey level, the v3.0 immunoSEQ assay was run. Generated by immunoSEQ multiplex PCR, the TCRdb table keeps only in-frame clones and is missing some. The profile shows 15,000 to 20,000 clones, more than 80% of them singletons. This sample comprised unsorted PBMCs, obtained 0.3 years after starting antiretroviral therapy. The receptor source for this set is a man between 18 and 35 years old with HIV.

J is TRBJ2-5 and V is TRBV5-1; 12 nucleotides agree with TRBD2. J gave up 5 bases and V 6 bases, and 11 bases lay outside the gene matches. The V gene's germline CDR1 is SGHRS and CDR2 YFSETQ. This CDR3 has 16 amino acids. The CDR3 loop reads CASKTSGGSLSETQYF. CDR3 sequence (DNA): TGCGCCAGCAAGACTAGCGGGGGCTCCCTCTCTGAGACCCAGTACTTC.

The rearrangement uses TRBV28 and TRBJ2-7; D is unresolved. The CDR3 extends over 12 amino acids. CDR1 and CDR2 (germline): MDHEN, SYDVKM. Trimming removed 4 bases at V and 4 bases at J, with 8 bases between. The CDR3 bases are TGTGCCAGCAGTTCCACAGATTACGAGCAGTACGTC. This translates into CASSSTDYEQYV.

This chain links TRBV11-2 with TRBJ1-4, with 7 bases fitting TRBD1. The junction had 9 bases not matched to a gene; V was cut back by 4 bases and J by 7 bases. Germline V gives CDR1 SGHAT, CDR2 FQNNGV. This CDR3 is built from 15 residues. As DNA, the CDR3 is TGTGCCAGCAGCTCGATACAGGGGTCGGGTGAAAAACTGTTTTTT. Its translation is CASSSIQGSGEKLFF.